This section outlines one TCR beta chain sequence together with its context. No antigen is known for it. No quality values exist for individual bases; no much larger clone is one base distant. This entry belongs to a study of cytomegalovirus exposure and HLA in healthy donors (dated by TCRdb to about 2017). Concerning the study at large: An earlier analysis of some 550 of the donors reported about 290 Gb of sequence data and about 100 million unique TCR beta sequences from about 200 million T cells. Roughly 300 gigabases of sequencing data and around 90 million unique TCR sequences made up an early release that covered 500 to 700 HLA-typed donors. Among the roughly 400 genotyped donors, under 90% belonged to the genetic ancestry cluster associated with self-reported Caucasian donors. The study aimed to test whether signatures of past pathogen exposure could be identified by cataloging public T cell receptors. Using immunosequencing, the study profiled T cell repertoires from fewer than 850 subjects and related those repertoires to cytomegalovirus serostatus. A separate validation cohort of roughly 130 different subjects was used in addition to the 666-subject first cohort. High-throughput TCR immunosequencing, statistical association of individual TCRs with disease status, and machine learning were combined to predict cytomegalovirus infection status. In a later analysis, previously published TCR beta repertoires from 600 to 850 donors were re-analyzed and high-resolution HLA genotyping was added so that TCR occurrence patterns could be studied. In the later analysis, no new phenotypic data were used to find candidate immune exposures; instead, reliance was placed on TCR beta sequences and their occurrence across donors. In an earlier analysis of a few hundred of the donors, high-throughput TCR beta sequencing was used to judge whether each TCR beta V gene segment behaved as functional or pseudogenic. Donor age, sex, ethnicity and CMV serostatus were compiled alongside the repertoire data. A later genetic analysis used genome-wide SNP genotypes for about 65% of the 666 donors, treating that subset as a discovery cohort. Every discovery cohort repertoire had been produced on one sequencing platform. HLA typing included class I and class II loci at four-digit resolution. The number of typed donors differed by locus: about 620-630 for A, B, C, DRB1 and DQB1; approximately 520 for DQA1; fewer than 610 for DPA1; and some 470 for DPB1. About 5 DR-DQ haplotypes were handled as single units for association and clustering, since linkage in the cohort was strong. Among a few hundred genotyped donors of the cohort, an average of approximately 240,000 unique TCR beta nucleotide sequences were sequenced per donor, around 20% of them non-productive.

The germline V gene (reference sequence) yields LNHDA for CDR1 and SQIVND for CDR2. Relative to germline, V is 8 bases shorter and J is 9 bases shorter, with 20 bases between their ends. The CDR3 contains 13 residues, cysteine and phenylalanine counted. The DNA shown is the 39-base CDR3, in frame from base 1. The library was obtained by the immunoSEQ multiplex PCR assay. For the multiplex PCR, a mixture combining 60 forward primers for TCR Vbeta segments and 13 reverse primers for TCR Jbeta segments was used. Amplification of the CDR3 region of rearranged TCR beta genes was performed with a multiplex PCR assay on genomic DNA. The Illumina HiSeq System was used to sequence the amplified TCR beta libraries as 87-base-pair reads. As for the original processing: Across the 640 or so repertoires, a later analysis counted 78 million or so unique TCR beta chains, some 11 million of which were shared by at least two donors. To remove PCR and sequencing errors, raw reads were error-corrected and collapsed into unique sequences using a nearest-neighbor algorithm that merged closely related sequences. CDR3 sequences were aligned to IMGT reference sequences to assign V, D and J gene segments. Each retained sequence needed at least a six-nucleotide match to both a V gene segment and a J gene segment. A rearrangement counted as productive if the CDR3 had no stop codons and remained in frame with V and J, and every other rearrangement counted as non-productive. Following IMGT convention, CDR3 was defined as the stretch from the second conserved V-encoded cysteine to the conserved J-encoded phenylalanine. In an earlier analysis of more than 550 of the donors, sequences lacking an unambiguous match to a single V gene segment were excluded. In an earlier analysis of a few hundred of the donors, V segments were called functional above 56.7% productive rearrangements and were called segregating when the between-donor standard deviation exceeded 5%. To diagnose cytomegalovirus status from the catalog of TCR beta chain sequences, a statistical classification framework was built. V and J gene assignment, in a later analysis, came from comparing TCR nucleotide sequences with IMGT/GENE-DB human TR gene sequences. In a later analysis, CDR3 sequences and most-parsimonious VDJ recombination scenarios were assigned using the TCRdist pipeline. In a later analysis, every TCR beta chain was defined by the combination of its CDR3 amino acid sequence and its V-gene family, and reads without a unique V-gene family were dropped. As a way to deal with suspected cross-contamination and a sequencing artifact, a later analysis dropped 592 nucleotide sequences that were highly shared and had low generation probability. In a later analysis, a clonal expansion index was calculated for each public chain from normalized within-repertoire ranks of inferred template counts. In a later analysis, generation probabilities were computed with a VDJ recombination model fitted to out-of-frame rearrangements, and the resulting probabilities were checked against IGoR. A later analysis scored TCR-TCR, TCR-HLA and TCR-CMV co-occurrence with hypergeometric tests, applying a repertoire-size bias correction to TCR pairs. False discovery rates were estimated in a later analysis by permuting HLA or CMV assignments 20 times. In a later analysis, co-occurring TCRs were grouped using DBSCAN, and TCRdist sequence similarity was added for clustering within HLA-allele-positive subsets. Repertoires with fewer than 30,000 or more than 120,000 public chains were left out of co-occurrence clustering, as were a handful of repertoires with anomalous nucleotide sharing. TCRdb retrieved this table from immuneACCESS and kept in-frame rearrangements only. Not all clones are present; in checked studies, unresolved V genes account for under half, and no reason is known for the remainder. V and J calls and clone size are those listed in that table; D and trimming were worked out from the DNA. The sample yields under 200,000 clones; roughly 79% were counted once. The ten largest clones add up to approximately 13% of the sample.

Overall study results and their limits: The 87-base-pair reads could not distinguish some IMGT-functional V segments, including TRBV6-2 and TRBV6-3, so those segments were excluded. When HLA alleles, especially DR and DQ, strongly co-occurred, attributing TCR associations to individual alleles was difficult. Roughly uniform sequencing depth across donors was assumed in presence/absence analyses, although this assumption may not hold. A later genetic analysis associated a missense DCLRE1C variant with V-gene and J-gene trimming of TCR beta chains, and an independent cohort replicated the association. In a later analysis, HLA-associated TCR beta chains showed more clonal expansion and lower generation probabilities than non-associated chains that were equally common. A cluster of highly shared sequence variants was judged likely to represent a technical artifact of the sequencing pipeline. In the study, about 150 TCR beta chains were listed as associated with cytomegalovirus. Cytomegalovirus status was reported to be diagnosed by the classifier with high specificity and sensitivity in both the original and validation cohorts. Linkage disequilibrium might explain the correlated functional status among segregating V segments, but an unknown experimental factor could not be ruled out. The earlier analysis of almost 600 of the donors excluded approximately 17 rarely observed V segments, including chromosome 9 orphons, because counts were too low. HLA typing was unavailable for some donors at each locus, so association tests used only the typed subset. A later analysis found that most CMV-associated TCR beta chains appeared HLA-restricted, with HLA associations seemingly driven largely by CMV exposure. In a later analysis, TCR association rates were found to vary across HLA loci, with the most associated TCRs seen for DRB1 alleles and the fewest for HLA-C alleles. The cohort was sequenced for TCR beta chains only, and without alpha or paired-chain data the features that could be detected were limited. Several of the top co-occurrence clusters appeared to be linked to parvovirus B19, influenza, CMV and Epstein-Barr virus, according to a later analysis. Compared with the roughly 670-donor mean, donors in an Asian-associated ancestry cluster had fewer N-insertions in productive TCRs, according to a later genetic analysis. In an earlier analysis of about 600 of the donors, most TCR beta V segments appeared in productive rearrangements about 90% or about 30% of the time, broadly matching IMGT annotations. A further reported finding was that TCR beta sequences accurately predicted the HLA-A and HLA-B alleles for most subjects in the first cohort. It was suggested by the authors that the approach could potentially be generalized to other disease states and immunological phenotypes. In vitro tests confirmed that a few of the cytomegalovirus-associated TCR beta chains recognize cytomegalovirus antigens. A later analysis associated 16,951 TCR beta sequences with specific HLA alleles at a false discovery rate of 0.05. Most TCR sequences were seen in very few donors, while some public TCRs were found in many individuals. The only immune exposure information available for the cohort was CMV serostatus.

The cohort consisted of 600 or so healthy bone marrow donors. At the time of sampling, every cohort member was nominally healthy, though immune exposures that went unrecorded were likely present. The donor tested CMV seronegative and was one of the 352 seronegative cohort members. A peripheral blood sample was provided by each donor, and peripheral blood mononuclear cells were used for TCR beta sequencing. Genomic DNA extraction from the blood cell samples was performed with the Qiagen DNeasy Blood Extraction Kit. Material: PBMCs. This clonotype originated in a woman aged 50 to 60 in good health and CMV-seronegative. This chain is built from TRBV19 and TRBJ2-7; a tentative D match to TRBD1 spans 6 bases. The DNA is TGTGCCAGTGCTCCCGGAGTTCAAGGGGGGCAGTACTTC. It translates as CASAPGVQGGQYF.